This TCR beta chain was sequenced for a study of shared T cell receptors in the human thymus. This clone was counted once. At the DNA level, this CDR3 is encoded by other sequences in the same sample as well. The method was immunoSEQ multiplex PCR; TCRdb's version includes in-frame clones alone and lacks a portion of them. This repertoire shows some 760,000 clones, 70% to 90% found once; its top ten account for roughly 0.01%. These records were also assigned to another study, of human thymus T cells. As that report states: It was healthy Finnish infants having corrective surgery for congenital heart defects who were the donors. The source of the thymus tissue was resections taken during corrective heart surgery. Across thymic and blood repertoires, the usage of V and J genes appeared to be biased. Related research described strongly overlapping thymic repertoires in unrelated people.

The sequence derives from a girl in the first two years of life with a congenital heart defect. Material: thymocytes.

CDR3 DNA: TGTGCCAGCACCCATAGGGGGTCACCCCTCCACTTT. It codes for CASTHRGSPLHF. The V gene is TRBV2, the J gene TRBJ1-6, with D possibly matching TRBD1 (6 bases). Looked up from germline, CDR1 is SNHLY and CDR2 is FYNNEI. Trimming removed 7 bases from V and 10 bases from J, with 11 bases in between. The CDR3 is 12 residues long.